This T cell receptor beta chain is from a study of TIL therapy for anti-PD-1-resistant metastatic lung cancer. Study in general: Half of patients were current or former smokers.

V dropped 6 bases and J dropped 9; count of bases not matched to a gene: 15. The CDR3 is 14 amino acids. Germline assignment: CDR1 SQVTM and CDR2 ANQGSEA. Concerning this clone itself: The antigen is unknown.

As to time point: pre-treatment sample, taken before nivolumab and TIL therapy. Study-level findings and limits: Treatment-naive, never-smoker and oncogene-addicted patients were overrepresented in this highly selected cohort. Infused TIL clonotypes partially replaced the baseline blood repertoire, then decayed over months.

Sequencing used immunoSEQ v3. TCRdb's table, derived via immunoSEQ multiplex PCR, lists solely in-frame clones and lacks some. This repertoire shows tens of thousands of clones, 70% to 75% found once; its top ten account for 1.5% to 2%. The receptor was derived from a person between 30 and 80 years old with non-small cell lung cancer. The rearrangement joins TRBV29-1 to TRBJ2-7, with 9 nucleotides matching TRBD2. This specimen consisted of blood, obtained at baseline. This CDR3 reads CSVLAGAALRLQYF. CDR3 nucleotide sequence: TGCAGCGTCTTAGCGGGGGCCGCTTTAAGGTTGCAGTACTTC.